The 17 T cell receptor beta chains reported below all come from one sample, sequenced in a study of post-analysis software for immune sequencing data. General study points: Relative to controls, patients had five TRBV segments at higher frequency, with TRBV5-6, TRBV5-1 and TRBV20-1 among these.

cDNA libraries of TCR beta carried unique molecular identifiers. TCRdb re-derived calls from the PCR reads in MiXCR, one entry per CDR3 protein. The table has approximately 400,000 distinct CDR3 sequences, less than 40% seen once. No antigens are known for them. Source material: blood. All receptors derive from a girl aged 10 to 17 with multiple sclerosis.

A note on this clonotype: A junction end diverges from the germline sequence, so it may reflect a read error. The chain joins TRBV6-6 to TRBJ2-5; 7 bases are a match to TRBD1. From germline, CDR1 is MNHNY and CDR2 SVGAGI (reference sequence). This CDR3 is built from 17 residues. The CDR3 here is CASSYLYMDRIQETRYF. As DNA, the CDR3 is TGTGCCAGCAGTTACCTTTATATGGACAGGATCCAAGAGACCCGGTACTTC.

V and J are TRBV29-1 and TRBJ2-4, with D possibly being TRBD1 or TRBD2 (5 bases each). The J call may be mistaken, given a closer DNA end match to TRBJ2-7. Germline-derived CDR1 and CDR2 are SQVTM and ANQGSEA. The CDR3 loop spans 11 amino acids. The CDR3 coding sequence is TGCAGCGGGTCCGTGGGGGACGAGCAGTACTTC. Residues: CSGSVGDEQYF.

This clonotype came up once. The junction shows a germline mismatch at one end, possibly a read error. The genes are TRBV7-9 and TRBJ2-7; a weak D match, TRBD1 (6 bases). CDR1 is SEHNR, CDR2 FQNEAQ, per germline (reference sequence). The CDR3 is 14 amino acids. CDR3 sequence: CTSSSDTGFDEQYF. CDR3 bases: TGTACCAGCAGCTCCGACACAGGGTTTGACGAGCAGTACTTC.

The rearrangement uses TRBV20-1 and TRBJ1-6, with 9 bases matching TRBD1. The germline CDR1 and CDR2 sequences are DFQATT and SNEGSKA (reference sequence). V lost 4 bases and J lost 3; bases outside the gene matches: 13. CDR3 length: 18 residues. CDR3 loop: CSAILSGTGYRYNSPLHF. CDR3 sequence (DNA): TGCAGTGCTATACTGTCCGGGACAGGGTATCGCTATAATTCACCCCTCCACTTT.

V gene TRBV14 combines with J gene TRBJ2-7; 8 nucleotides match TRBD1. The V segment lost 8 bases and the J segment 5 bases; nucleotides outside the gene matches: 5. This CDR3 comprises 12 residues. Germline CDR1 reads SGHDN; CDR2 reads FVKESK. The DNA for the CDR3 is TGTGCCAGCTCGGACAGGGTAAACGAGCAGTACTTC. Protein product: CASSDRVNEQYF.

The chain employs TRBV27 and TRBJ1-1, with a possible D match to TRBD1 (6 bases). The CDR3 sequence is 18 residues long. Trimming removed 4 bases from V and 4 bases from J, with 25 bases in between. Germline V gene lookup returns CDR1 MNHEY and CDR2 SMNVEV (reference sequence). CDR3: CASSSPWSQSGESTEAFF. In DNA form, the CDR3 reads TGTGCCAGCAGTTCACCGTGGTCTCAATCAGGGGAAAGCACTGAAGCTTTCTTT.

The chain has TRBV7-2 and TRBJ2-7; 12 bases match TRBD2. CDR1 and CDR2 from the germline V gene are SGHTA and FQGNSA. This CDR3 contains 15 residues. V lost 5 bases, J lost 1 base, and 3 bases stayed unmatched. The CDR3 coding sequence is TGTGCCAGCAGCCGCGGGACTAGCGGGTCCTACGAGCAGTACTTC. This encodes CASSRGTSGSYEQYF.

On this clonotype itself: A junction boundary mismatches the germline segment, possibly from a read error. This sequence joins TRBV7-7 and TRBJ1-5; the match to TRBD1 covers 7 bases. The germline V gene encodes CDR1 SSHAT and CDR2 FNYEAQ (reference sequence). This CDR3 has 15 amino acids. The CDR3 loop reads CASSLSGTGNQPQHF. In DNA, the CDR3 is TGTGCTAGCAGCTTATCCGGGACAGGCAATCAGCCCCAGCATTTT.

This clonotype came up a few times. The gene calls are TRBV6-5 and TRBJ2-5; 8 positions agree with TRBD1. Germline CDR1 is MNHEY and CDR2 is SVGAGI. Trimming removed 0 bases from V and 2 bases from J; junction bases left unmatched: 2. The CDR3 length is 15 residues. The CDR3 reads CASSYSTGVQETQYF. The CDR3 DNA is TGTGCCAGCAGTTACTCGACAGGGGTTCAAGAGACCCAGTACTTC.

The V gene is TRBV20-1, the J gene TRBJ2-3; perhaps TRBD2 as D (6 bases). There are 14 residues in the CDR3. Deletions cut 2 bases from V and 2 bases from J, with 11 bases between. In germline, CDR1 is DFQATT, CDR2 SNEGSKA (reference sequence). The CDR3 DNA is TGCAGTGCTAGAACTAGCAGAGCCACAGATACGCAGTATTTT. Protein product: CSARTSRATDTQYF.

This clonotype was picked up a small number of times. The V call is TRBV20-1, the J call TRBJ1-1; perhaps TRBD1 as D (5 bases). The germline CDR1 and CDR2 sequences are DFQATT and SNEGSKA (reference sequence). The V gene lost 5 bases and the J gene lost 1 base, with 11 bases spanning the gap. The CDR3 is 13 residues long. The CDR3 sequence: CSAWGLGNTEAFF. CDR3 nucleotide sequence: TGCAGTGCTTGGGGGTTAGGGAACACTGAAGCTTTCTTT.

V gene TRBV29-1 combines with J gene TRBJ1-3; no clear D. Germline CDR1 SQVTM, CDR2 ANQGSEA. Trimming stripped 3 bases from V and 2 bases from J, with 8 bases between. CDR3 length: 13 residues. CDR3 sequence: CSVDPGTGNTIYF. In DNA, the CDR3 is TGCAGCGTTGACCCCGGGACTGGAAACACCATATATTTT.

The table lists this clonotype with a few counts. The J gene is TRBJ2-1, the V gene TRBV7-9, with unresolved D. V was trimmed by 0 bases and J by 4 bases, leaving 13 bases between them. CDR3 length: 16 residues. The germline V gene encodes CDR1 SEHNR and CDR2 FQNEAQ (reference sequence). The CDR3 reads CASSLAAAGAYNEQFF. CDR3 in DNA: TGTGCCAGCAGCTTAGCGGCGGCCGGCGCTTACAATGAGCAGTTCTTC.

This chain uses TRBV5-6 with TRBJ2-5, with a possible D match to TRBD1 (5 bases). Trimming left V 1 base short and J 11 bases short, with 24 bases between. The germline V gene has CDR1 SGHDT and CDR2 YYEEEE. There are 16 residues in the CDR3. CDR3: CASSLRRQGFWSWQYF. In nucleotides, the CDR3 is TGTGCCAGCAGCTTGAGGCGGCAGGGTTTTTGGTCTTGGCAGTACTTC.

This clonotype was recorded many times. This chain's CDR3 is CSARDLMGTDHLGNTEAFF. The DNA of the CDR3 is TGCAGTGCTAGAGATTTGATGGGGACAGACCACCTAGGGAACACTGAAGCTTTCTTT. V is TRBV20-1 and J is TRBJ1-1; 7 bases are a match to TRBD1. CDR1 and CDR2 (germline): DFQATT, SNEGSKA (reference sequence). This CDR3 has 19 amino acids. V lost 0 bases, J lost 1 base, and 17 bases stayed unmatched.

V usage is TRBV12-3 or TRBV12-4 and J usage is TRBJ2-2; possibly TRBD1 for D (7 bases). This CDR3 spans 15 amino acids. Trimming shortened V by 8 bases and J by 4 bases, and 17 bases separated the two germline ends. CDR3 nucleotides: TGTGCCAGCTCTCTAGGAGGGGGCGGCACCGGGGAGCTGTTTTTT. It translates to CASSLGGGGTGELFF.

This clonotype was seen only a few times. V is TRBV7-2 and J is TRBJ2-3, with 10 bases identical to TRBD2. Germline V gene data show CDR1 as SGHTA and CDR2 as FQGNSA. The CDR3 has 15 residues. Germline trimming cut 5 bases from V and 4 bases from J; bases unmatched to any gene: 6. The CDR3 loop reads CASSRSGGEADTQYF. The CDR3 coding sequence is TGTGCCAGCAGCAGGAGCGGGGGGGAGGCAGATACGCAGTATTTT.